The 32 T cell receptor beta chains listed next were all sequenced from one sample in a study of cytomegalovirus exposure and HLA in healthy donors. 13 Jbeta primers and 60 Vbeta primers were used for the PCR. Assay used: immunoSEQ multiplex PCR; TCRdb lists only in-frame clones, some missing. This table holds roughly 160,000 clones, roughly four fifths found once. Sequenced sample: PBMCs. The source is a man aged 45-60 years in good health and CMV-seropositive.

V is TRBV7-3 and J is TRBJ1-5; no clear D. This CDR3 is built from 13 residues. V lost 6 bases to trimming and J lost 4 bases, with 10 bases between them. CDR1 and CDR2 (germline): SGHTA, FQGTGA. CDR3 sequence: CASSPDINQPQHF. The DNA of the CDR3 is TGTGCCAGCAGTCCTGACATTAATCAGCCCCAGCATTTT.

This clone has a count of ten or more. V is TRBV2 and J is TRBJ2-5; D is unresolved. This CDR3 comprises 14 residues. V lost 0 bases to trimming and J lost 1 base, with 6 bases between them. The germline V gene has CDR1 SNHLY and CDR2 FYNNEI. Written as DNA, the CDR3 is TGTGCCAGCAGTGAAGCCAGAACCCAAGAGACCCAGTACTTC. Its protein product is CASSEARTQETQYF. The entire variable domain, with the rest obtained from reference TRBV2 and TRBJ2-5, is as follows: EPEVTQTPSHQVTQMGQEVILRCVPISNHLYFYWYRQILGQKVEFLVSFYNNEISEKSEIFDDQFSVERPDGSNFTLKIRSTKLEDSAMYFCASSEARTQETQYFGPGTRLLVL.

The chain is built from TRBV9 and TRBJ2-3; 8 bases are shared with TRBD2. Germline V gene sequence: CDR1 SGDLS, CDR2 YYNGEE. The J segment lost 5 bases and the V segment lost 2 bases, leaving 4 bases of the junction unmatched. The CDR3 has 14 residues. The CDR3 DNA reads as TGTGCCAGCAGCGTCGGGGGGGCCGTAGATACGCAGTATTTT. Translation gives CASSVGGAVDTQYF.

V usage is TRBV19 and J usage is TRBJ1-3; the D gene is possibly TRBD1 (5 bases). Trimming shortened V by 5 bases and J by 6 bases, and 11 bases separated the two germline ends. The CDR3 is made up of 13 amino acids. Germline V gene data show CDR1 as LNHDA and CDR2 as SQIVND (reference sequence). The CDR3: CASSRPTANTIYF. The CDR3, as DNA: TGTGCCAGTAGTCGACCGACAGCAAACACCATATATTTT. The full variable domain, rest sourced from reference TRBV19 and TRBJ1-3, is DGGITQSPKYLFRKEGQNVTLSCEQNLNHDAMYWYRQDPGQGLRLIYYSQIVNDFQKGDIAEGYSVSREKKESFPLTVTSAQKNPTAFYLCASSRPTANTIYFGEGSWLTVV.

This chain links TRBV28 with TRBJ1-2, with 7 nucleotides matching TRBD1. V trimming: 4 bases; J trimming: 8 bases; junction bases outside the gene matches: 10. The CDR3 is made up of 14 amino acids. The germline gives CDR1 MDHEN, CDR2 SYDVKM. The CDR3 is CASSSLTGSSGYTF. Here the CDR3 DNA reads TGTGCCAGCAGTTCGCTGACAGGGTCGAGCGGCTACACCTTC.

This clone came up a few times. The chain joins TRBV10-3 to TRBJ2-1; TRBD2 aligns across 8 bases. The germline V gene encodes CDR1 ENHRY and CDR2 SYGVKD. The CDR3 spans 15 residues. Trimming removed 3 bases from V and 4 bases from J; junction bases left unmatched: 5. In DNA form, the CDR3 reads TGTGCCATCAGTGAAAACGGGGGGGTTTACAATGAGCAGTTCTTC. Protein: CAISENGGVYNEQFF.

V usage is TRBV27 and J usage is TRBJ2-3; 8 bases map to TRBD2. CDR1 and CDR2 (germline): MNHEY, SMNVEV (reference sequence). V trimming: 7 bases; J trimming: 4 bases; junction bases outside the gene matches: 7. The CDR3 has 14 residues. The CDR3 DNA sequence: TGTGCCAGCATCTTACTAGCGGCCCCAGATACGCAGTATTTT. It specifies CASILLAAPDTQYF.

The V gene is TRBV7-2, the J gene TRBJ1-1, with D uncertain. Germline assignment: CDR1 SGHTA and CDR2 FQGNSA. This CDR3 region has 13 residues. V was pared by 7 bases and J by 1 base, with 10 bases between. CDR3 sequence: CASTLRGNTEAFF. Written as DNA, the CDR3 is TGTGCCAGCACTCTGAGAGGGAACACTGAAGCTTTCTTT.

CDR3 DNA: TGTGCCAGTAGTATAGAATTGGCGGGAGAGCAGTTCTTC. Translating it yields CASSIELAGEQFF. The chain has TRBV19 and TRBJ2-1, with D perhaps TRBD2 (6 bases). CDR1 and CDR2 (germline): LNHDA, SQIVND (reference sequence). The CDR3 runs 13 residues. V lost 0 bases, J lost 10 bases, and 10 bases lay in between.

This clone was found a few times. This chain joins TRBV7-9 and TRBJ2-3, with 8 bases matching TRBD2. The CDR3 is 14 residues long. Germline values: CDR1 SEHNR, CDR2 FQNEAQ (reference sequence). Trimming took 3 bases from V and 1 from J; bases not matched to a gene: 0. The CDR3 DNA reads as TGTGCCAGCAGCTTTAGCGGGGGCACAGATACGCAGTATTTT. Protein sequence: CASSFSGGTDTQYF.

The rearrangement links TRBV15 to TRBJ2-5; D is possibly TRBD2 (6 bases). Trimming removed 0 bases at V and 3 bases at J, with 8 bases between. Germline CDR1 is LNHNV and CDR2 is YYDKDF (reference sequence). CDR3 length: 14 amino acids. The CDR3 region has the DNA TGTGCCACCAGCAGAGAATGGAGGGAAGAGACCCAGTACTTC. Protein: CATSREWREETQYF.

DNA for the CDR3: TGTGCCAGCAGTTACGGCAGCACAGATACGCAGTATTTT. Its protein is CASSYGSTDTQYF. V is TRBV6-5 and J is TRBJ2-3, with D unresolved. V lost 2 bases and J lost 0, with 3 bases in between. Per germline, CDR1 MNHEY and CDR2 SVGAGI. This CDR3 region has 13 residues.

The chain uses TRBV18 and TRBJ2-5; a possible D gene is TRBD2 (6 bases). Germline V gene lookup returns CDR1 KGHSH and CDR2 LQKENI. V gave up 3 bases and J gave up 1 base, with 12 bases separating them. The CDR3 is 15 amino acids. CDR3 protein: CASSPRGLSQETQYF. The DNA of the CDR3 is TGTGCCAGCTCACCTAGGGGACTGAGCCAAGAGACCCAGTACTTC.

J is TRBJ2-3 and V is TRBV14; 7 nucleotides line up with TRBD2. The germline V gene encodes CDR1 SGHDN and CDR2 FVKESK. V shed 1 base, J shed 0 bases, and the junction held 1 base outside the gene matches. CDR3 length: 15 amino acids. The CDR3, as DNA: TGTGCCAGCAGCCAAGCGGGGGGAAGCACAGATACGCAGTATTTT. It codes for CASSQAGGSTDTQYF. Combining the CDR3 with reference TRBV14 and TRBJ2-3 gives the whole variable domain EAGVTQFPSHSVIEKGQTVTLRCDPISGHDNLYWYRRVMGKEIKFLLHFVKESKQDESGMPNNRFLAERTGGTYSTLKVQPAELEDSGVYFCASSQAGGSTDTQYFGPGTRLTVL.

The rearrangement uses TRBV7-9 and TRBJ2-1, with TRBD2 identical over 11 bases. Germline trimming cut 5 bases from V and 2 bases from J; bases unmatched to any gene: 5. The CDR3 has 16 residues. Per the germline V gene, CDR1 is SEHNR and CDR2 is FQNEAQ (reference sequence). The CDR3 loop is CASSASSGRTYNEQFF. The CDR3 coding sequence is TGTGCCAGCAGCGCCTCTAGCGGGAGGACCTACAATGAGCAGTTCTTC.

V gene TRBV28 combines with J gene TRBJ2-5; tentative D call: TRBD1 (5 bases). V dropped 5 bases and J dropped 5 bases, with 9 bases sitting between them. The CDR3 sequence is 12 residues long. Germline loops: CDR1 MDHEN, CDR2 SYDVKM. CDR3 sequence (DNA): TGTGCCAGCAGTGGACAAGCGGAGACCCAGTACTTC. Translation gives CASSGQAETQYF.

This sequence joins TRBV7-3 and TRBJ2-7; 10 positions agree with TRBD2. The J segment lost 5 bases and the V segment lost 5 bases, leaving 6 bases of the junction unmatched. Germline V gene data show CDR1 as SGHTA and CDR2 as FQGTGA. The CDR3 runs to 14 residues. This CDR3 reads CASSPSGSSDEQYF. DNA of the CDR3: TGTGCCAGCAGCCCTAGCGGGAGTAGCGACGAGCAGTACTTC.

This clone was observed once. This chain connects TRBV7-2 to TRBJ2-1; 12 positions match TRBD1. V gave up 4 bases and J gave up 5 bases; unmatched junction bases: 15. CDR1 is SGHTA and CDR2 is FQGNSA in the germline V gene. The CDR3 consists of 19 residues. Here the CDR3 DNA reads TGTGCCAGCAGCTCGAAGACCGGGACAGGGGGCAAGCAGGACAATGAGCAGTTCTTC. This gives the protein CASSSKTGTGGKQDNEQFF.

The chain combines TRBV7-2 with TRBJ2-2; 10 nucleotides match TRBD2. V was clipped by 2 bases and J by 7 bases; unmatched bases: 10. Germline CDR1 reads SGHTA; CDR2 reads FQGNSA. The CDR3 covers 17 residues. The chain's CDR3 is CASSLTLAGEVGGELFF. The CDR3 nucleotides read TGTGCCAGCAGCTTAACCCTAGCGGGAGAGGTCGGCGGGGAGCTGTTTTTT.

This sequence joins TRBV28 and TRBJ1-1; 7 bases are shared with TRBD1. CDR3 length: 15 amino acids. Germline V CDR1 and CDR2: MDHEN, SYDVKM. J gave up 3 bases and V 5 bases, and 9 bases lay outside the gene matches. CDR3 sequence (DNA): TGTGCCAGCAGTGAACTCCGACAGGGACACACTGAAGCTTTCTTT. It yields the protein CASSELRQGHTEAFF.

CDR3 in amino acids: CAIPAPDKDGYTF. As DNA, the CDR3 is TGTGCCATCCCAGCCCCCGACAAAGATGGCTACACCTTC. This chain joins TRBV10-3 and TRBJ1-2; D is unresolved. V was shortened by 8 bases and J by 6 bases, with 16 bases between the two germline ends. The CDR3 totals 13 residues. Germline V gene lookup returns CDR1 ENHRY and CDR2 SYGVKD.

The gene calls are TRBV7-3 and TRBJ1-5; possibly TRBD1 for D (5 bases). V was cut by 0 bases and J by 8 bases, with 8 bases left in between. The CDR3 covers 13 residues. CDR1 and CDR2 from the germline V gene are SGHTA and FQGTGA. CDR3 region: CASSLTGGEPQHF. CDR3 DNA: TGTGCCAGCAGCTTAACTGGGGGGGAGCCCCAGCATTTT. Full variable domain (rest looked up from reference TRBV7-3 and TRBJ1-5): GAGVSQTPSNKVTEKGKYVELRCDPISGHTALYWYRQSLGQGPEFLIYFQGTGAADDSGLPNDRFFAVRPEGSVSTLKIQRTERGDSAVYLCASSLTGGEPQHFGDGTRLSIL.

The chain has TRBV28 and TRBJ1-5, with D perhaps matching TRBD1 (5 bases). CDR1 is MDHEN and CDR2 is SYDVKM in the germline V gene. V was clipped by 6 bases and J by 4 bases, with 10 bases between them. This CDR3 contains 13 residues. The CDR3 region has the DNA TGTGCCAGCAGCCAGCAGGGAAATCAGCCCCAGCATTTT. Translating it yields CASSQQGNQPQHF.

Here the CDR3 DNA reads TGTGCCAGCAGACCGGGACAAGGGGGACCTGAAGCTTTCTTT. This sequence encodes CASRPGQGGPEAFF. The chain recombines TRBV6-6 with TRBJ1-1, with D perhaps matching TRBD1 (6 bases). Deletions cut 6 bases from V and 6 bases from J, with 17 bases between. CDR1 and CDR2 from the germline V gene are MNHNY and SVGAGI (reference sequence). The CDR3 extends over 14 amino acids.

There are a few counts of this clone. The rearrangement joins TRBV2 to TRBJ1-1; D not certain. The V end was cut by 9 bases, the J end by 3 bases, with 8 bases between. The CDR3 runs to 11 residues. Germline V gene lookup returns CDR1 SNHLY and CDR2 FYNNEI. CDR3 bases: TGTGCCAGTTGCGGGGACACTGAAGCTTTCTTT. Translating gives CASCGDTEAFF.

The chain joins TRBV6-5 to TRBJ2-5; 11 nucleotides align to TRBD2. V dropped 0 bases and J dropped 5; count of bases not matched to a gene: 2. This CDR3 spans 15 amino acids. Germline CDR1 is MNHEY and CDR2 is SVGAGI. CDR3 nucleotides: TGTGCCAGCAGTTACTCCTCTAGCGGGGGGGAGACCCAGTACTTC. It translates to CASSYSSSGGETQYF.

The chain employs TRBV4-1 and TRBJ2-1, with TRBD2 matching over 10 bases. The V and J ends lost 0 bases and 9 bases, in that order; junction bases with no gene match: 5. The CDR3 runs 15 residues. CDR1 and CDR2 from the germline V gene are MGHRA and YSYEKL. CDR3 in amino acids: CASSQEGSGGSEQFF. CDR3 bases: TGCGCCAGCAGCCAAGAGGGTAGCGGGGGGTCTGAGCAGTTCTTC.

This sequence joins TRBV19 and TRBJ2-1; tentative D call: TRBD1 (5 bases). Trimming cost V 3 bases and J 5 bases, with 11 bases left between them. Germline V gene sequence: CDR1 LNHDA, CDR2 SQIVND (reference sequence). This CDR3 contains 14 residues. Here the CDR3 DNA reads TGTGCCAGTAGTATCCCCATCAGGGACAATGAGCAGTTCTTC. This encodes CASSIPIRDNEQFF.

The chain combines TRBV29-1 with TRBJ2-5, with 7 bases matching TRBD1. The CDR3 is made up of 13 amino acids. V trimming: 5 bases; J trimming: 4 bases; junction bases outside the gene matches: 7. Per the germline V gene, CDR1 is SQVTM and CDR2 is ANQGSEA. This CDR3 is CSVNRGGSETQYF. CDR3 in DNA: TGCAGCGTTAACAGGGGCGGGTCAGAGACCCAGTACTTC.

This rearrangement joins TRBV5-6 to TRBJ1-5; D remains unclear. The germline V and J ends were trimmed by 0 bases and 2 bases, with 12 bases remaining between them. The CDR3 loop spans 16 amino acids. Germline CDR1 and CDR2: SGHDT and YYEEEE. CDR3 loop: CASSLGAGMGNQPQHF. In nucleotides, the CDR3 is TGTGCCAGCAGCTTGGGGGCGGGGATGGGCAATCAGCCCCAGCATTTT. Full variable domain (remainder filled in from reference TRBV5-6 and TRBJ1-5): DAGVTQSPTHLIKTRGQQVTLRCSPKSGHDTVSWYQQALGQGPQFIFQYYEEEERQRGNFPDRFSGHQFPNYSSELNVNALLLGDSALYLCASSLGAGMGNQPQHFGDGTRLSIL.

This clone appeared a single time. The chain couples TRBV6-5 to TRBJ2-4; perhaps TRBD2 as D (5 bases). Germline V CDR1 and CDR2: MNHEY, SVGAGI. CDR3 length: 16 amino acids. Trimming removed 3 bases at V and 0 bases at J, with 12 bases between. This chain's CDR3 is CASSYSLGVAKNIQYF. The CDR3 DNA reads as TGTGCCAGCAGTTATTCCCTCGGGGTAGCCAAAAACATTCAGTACTTC.

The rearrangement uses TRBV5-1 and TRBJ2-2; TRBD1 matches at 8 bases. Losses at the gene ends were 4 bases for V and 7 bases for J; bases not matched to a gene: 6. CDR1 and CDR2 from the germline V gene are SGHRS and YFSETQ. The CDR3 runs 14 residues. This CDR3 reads CASSPGQVGGELFF. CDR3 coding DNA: TGCGCCAGCAGCCCGGGACAGGTCGGCGGGGAGCTGTTTTTT.